This T cell receptor (beta chain) derives from a study of Graves' ophthalmopathy and Graves' hyperthyroidism. Points from the study as a whole: Clonotypes were expanded in thyroid at above 0.001 frequency, and most also appeared in blood.

No progression to ophthalmopathy over 18 months defined stable hyperthyroidism. If patients had other autoimmune diseases, uncontrolled infections, pregnancy or lactation, they were excluded. The diagnostic workup employed clinical symptoms, serum thyroxine, TRAb, thyroid ultrasound and orbital computed tomography. Using RNA transcripts, the TCR beta CDR3 regions were amplified. A first-round RT-PCR used HTBI primers, followed by a second-round multiplex PCR. TCRdb passed the multiplex PCR reads through MiXCR, listing each CDR3 protein once. The sample consists of about 370,000 distinct CDR3 sequences, about 17% of them appearing once. This clonotype turned up a few times. The antigen remains unidentified. CDR1 LGHDT and CDR2 YNNKEL come from the germline V gene (reference sequence). Losses at the gene ends were 3 bases for V and 1 base for J; bases not matched to a gene: 8. The CDR3 has 16 residues.

The source of this sequence is an adult woman with stable Graves' hyperthyroidism. Sequencing was performed on peripheral blood. The chain joins TRBV3-1 to TRBJ1-1, with 7 bases matching TRBD1. The CDR3 sequence is CASSHNRGGGNTEAFF. The CDR3 region has the DNA TGTGCCAGCAGCCACAACAGGGGAGGTGGGAACACTGAAGCTTTCTTT.